Presented here are 15 T cell receptor beta chains from one specimen sequenced in a study of blood T cell repertoires in COVID-19 (TCRdb year 2020). Receptors were amplified or captured by the immunoSEQ multiplex PCR assay. TCRdb re-hosts the immuneACCESS table, in-frame sequences only. Its copies lack some clones; in the studies checked, an unresolved V gene accounts for under half of them, and the cause for the rest is not known. The sample records 200,000 or so clones, about four fifths of which are singletons. The top ten constitute approximately 1.4% of the sample. Sample: PBMCs or T cells enriched from blood (not recorded which). The receptors were gathered from a woman aged 40 to 49 with acute COVID-19.

The V call is TRBV6-5, the J call TRBJ1-5, with TRBD1 identical over 7 bases. Germline assignment: CDR1 MNHEY and CDR2 SVGAGI. Unmatched junction bases numbered 7, after V lost 8 bases and J lost 3 bases. The length of the CDR3 is 14 residues. CDR3 DNA: TGTGCCAGCCATTCAGGGGGTGTCAATCAGCCCCAGCATTTT. Protein: CASHSGGVNQPQHF.

The chain has TRBV7-2 and TRBJ2-5; 14 positions match TRBD2. V was pared by 2 bases and J by 1 base, with 6 bases of the junction left unmatched. CDR1 SGHTA and CDR2 FQGNSA come from the germline V gene. There are 18 residues in the CDR3. CDR3 loop: CASSLWGTSGSSQETQYF. The CDR3 region has the DNA TGTGCCAGCAGCTTATGGGGGACTAGCGGGAGTAGCCAAGAGACCCAGTACTTC.

V is TRBV10-3 and J is TRBJ1-1; possible D gene TRBD1, 5 bases. This CDR3 comprises 14 residues. Germline lookup yields CDR1 ENHRY and CDR2 SYGVKD. The V end lost 3 bases, the J end lost 4 bases, and 12 bases lay between the germline ends. CDR3 in amino acids: CAISDAGRPTEAFF. CDR3 in DNA: TGTGCCATCAGTGACGCAGGGCGTCCCACTGAAGCTTTCTTT.

This clone was counted only a few times. The genes are TRBV6-5 and TRBJ1-2; D unresolved. The CDR3 contains 15 residues. The germline V gene encodes CDR1 MNHEY and CDR2 SVGAGI. V gave up 5 bases and J gave up 5 bases, with 18 bases separating them. CDR3 sequence (DNA): TGTGCCAGCAGTAACGGAGTGGCCTCCTGGTATGGCTACACCTTC. It is translated as CASSNGVASWYGYTF.

The chain combines TRBV11-2 with TRBJ1-1; 9 bases fit TRBD1. The CDR3 consists of 16 residues. Trimming cost V 3 bases and J 5 bases; bases outside gene matches: 10. CDR1 is SGHAT, CDR2 FQNNGV, per germline. In DNA form, the CDR3 reads TGTGCCAGCAGCTTCGGCCTGGGACAGGGTGCAACTGAAGCTTTCTTT. Its protein product is CASSFGLGQGATEAFF.

The chain employs TRBV6-5 and TRBJ1-6; 7 positions match TRBD1. The V gene end was trimmed by 7 bases and the J gene end by 12 bases; junction bases not matched to a gene: 9. The CDR3 is 13 residues long. Germline V CDR1 and CDR2: MNHEY, SVGAGI. The CDR3 loop reads CASNPGTDEPLHF. Here the CDR3 DNA reads TGTGCCAGCAACCCCGGGACAGACGAACCCCTCCACTTT.

The chain is built from TRBV5-1 and TRBJ2-1; 8 bases agree with TRBD2. Germline V gives CDR1 SGHRS, CDR2 YFSETQ. The ends lost 0 bases at V and 2 bases at J; junction bases unmatched: 13. CDR3 length equals 19 residues. Here the CDR3 reads CASSLAGVVAGYPYNEQFF. CDR3 nucleotide sequence: TGCGCCAGCAGCTTGGCCGGGGTGGTAGCGGGGTATCCCTACAATGAGCAGTTCTTC. Full variable domain (outside the CDR3, taken from reference TRBV5-1 and TRBJ2-1): KAGVTQTPRYLIKTRGQQVTLSCSPISGHRSVSWYQQTPGQGLQFLFEYFSETQRNKGNFPGRFSGRQFSNSRSEMNVSTLELGDSALYLCASSLAGVVAGYPYNEQFFGPGTRLTVL.

The gene calls are TRBV7-6 and TRBJ2-5; 8 nucleotides agree with TRBD1. V shed 5 bases and J 5 bases; nucleotides not matched to a gene: 10. Germline V CDR1 and CDR2: SGHVS, FNYEAQ. The CDR3 spans 15 residues. The DNA for the CDR3 is TGTGCCAGCAGCAGACAGGACAGGGAGGTTGAGACCCAGTACTTC. Translated, it gives CASSRQDREVETQYF.

The chain employs TRBV27 and TRBJ1-1; the D gene is possibly TRBD1 (6 bases). CDR1 MNHEY and CDR2 SMNVEV come from the germline V gene (reference sequence). The CDR3 has 13 amino acids. V lost 3 bases to trimming and J lost 1 base, with 6 bases between them. CDR3 in DNA: TGTGCCAGCAGTTTCAGGGGGAACACTGAAGCTTTCTTT. Amino acids: CASSFRGNTEAFF.

The V and J genes are TRBV21-1 and TRBJ1-6; no DNA check was done on the table's D call, TRBD1. TRBV21-1 has pseudogene status. The CDR3 covers 14 residues. CDR3 in DNA: TGTGCCAGCAGCAAAGATGGGGCTGGGTCACCCCTCCACTTT. Its protein is CASSKDGAGSPLHF.

This clone appeared once. V and J are TRBV3-1 (or the pseudogene TRBV3-2) and TRBJ1-1; D unresolved. From germline, CDR1 is LGHDT and CDR2 YNNKEL (reference sequence). The CDR3 has 16 residues. V lost 4 bases, J lost 1 base, and 16 bases lay in between. The CDR3 sequence: CASSRAPQGGNTEAFF. Here the CDR3 DNA reads TGTGCCAGCAGCCGGGCTCCACAAGGTGGGAACACTGAAGCTTTCTTT.

This clone showed up just once. V is TRBV18 and J is TRBJ1-2; 11 bases map to TRBD1. V shed 4 bases and J 5 bases; nucleotides not matched to a gene: 12. Germline loops: CDR1 KGHSH, CDR2 LQKENI. The CDR3 is 17 amino acids. CDR3 in amino acids: CASSLTHTGTGGYGYTF. For the CDR3, the DNA is TGTGCCAGCTCACTGACACACACCGGGACAGGGGGTTATGGCTACACCTTC. The full variable domain, in which reference TRBV18 and TRBJ1-2 provide the parts outside the CDR3, is NAGVMQNPRHLVRRRGQEARLRCSPMKGHSHVYWYRQLPEEGLKFMVYLQKENIIDESGMPKERFSAEFPKEGPSILRIQQVVRGDSAAYFCASSLTHTGTGGYGYTFGSGTRLTVV.

V and J are TRBV27 and TRBJ2-3; weak D call: TRBD1 (5 bases). CDR1 is MNHEY and CDR2 is SMNVEV in the germline V gene (reference sequence). Trimming took off 0 bases at V and 8 bases at J, with 9 bases between the two ends. The CDR3 loop spans 13 amino acids. The CDR3 sequence: CASSLSKGRTQYF. The DNA for the CDR3 is TGTGCCAGCAGTTTATCTAAGGGGCGTACGCAGTATTTT.

The V gene is TRBV19, the J gene TRBJ1-2, with TRBD1 identical over 11 bases. Germline-derived CDR1 and CDR2 are LNHDA and SQIVND (reference sequence). The junction had 8 bases not matched to a gene; V was cut back by 6 bases and J by 2 bases. The CDR3 has 16 residues. In nucleotides, the CDR3 is TGTGCCAGTAGACAACGTGGACAGGGGGCCAACTATGGCTACACCTTC. Protein sequence: CASRQRGQGANYGYTF.

The rearrangement uses TRBV7-2 and TRBJ1-2; 11 nucleotides line up with TRBD1. The CDR3 sequence is 15 residues long. V lost 6 bases, J lost 2 bases, and 5 bases stayed unmatched. CDR1 and CDR2 from the germline V gene are SGHTA and FQGNSA. This chain's CDR3 is CASRLGQGANYGYTF. CDR3 in DNA: TGTGCCAGCAGACTTGGACAGGGGGCAAACTATGGCTACACCTTC. Together with reference TRBV7-2 and TRBJ1-2, the CDR3 gives the full variable domain: GAGVSQSPSNKVTEKGKDVELRCDPISGHTALYWYRQSLGQGLEFLIYFQGNSAPDKSGLPSDRFSAERTGGSVSTLTIQRTQQEDSAVYLCASRLGQGANYGYTFGSGTRLTVV.